The 15 T cell receptor beta chains presented below share a single source sample, sequenced in a study of identical twins. TCRdb re-called the 5' RACE reads through MiXCR, storing one row per CDR3 protein. The table records 1.5 million to 2 million distinct CDR3 sequences, about 32% of them present only once. The sample was cord blood. These receptors came from a newborn girl in good health.

A single count supports this clonotype. The V and J genes are TRBV20-1 and TRBJ1-4; TRBD1 is a possible D gene (5 bases). This CDR3 is 13 amino acids long. With 6 bases removed from V and 5 bases from J, the gap between germline ends came to 13 bases. CDR1 DFQATT and CDR2 SNEGSKA come from the germline V gene (reference sequence). The CDR3 loop reads CSAFGTGNEKLFF. Written as DNA, the CDR3 is TGCAGTGCCTTCGGGACGGGGAATGAAAAACTGTTTTTT.

The chain is built from TRBV10-3 and TRBJ2-7; TRBD1 agrees at 9 bases. CDR1 and CDR2 (germline): ENHRY, SYGVKD. The CDR3 is made up of 16 amino acids. V dropped 2 bases and J dropped 0; count of bases not matched to a gene: 5. CDR3 amino acids: CAISEKSGQGSYEQYF. The CDR3 DNA is TGTGCCATCAGTGAGAAGTCGGGACAGGGCTCCTACGAGCAGTACTTC.

The rearrangement joins TRBV12-3 or TRBV12-4 to TRBJ1-1, with 8 bases fitting TRBD1. This CDR3 has 13 amino acids. Trimming took 6 bases from V and 11 from J; bases not matched to a gene: 11. As DNA, the CDR3 is TGTGCCAGCAGCCCCGGACAGGGTCTGGACGCTTTCTTT. The encoded protein is CASSPGQGLDAFF.

The chain combines TRBV27 with TRBJ2-1; 10 bases agree with TRBD1. The germline gives CDR1 MNHEY, CDR2 SMNVEV (reference sequence). Trimming took 3 bases from V and 2 from J; bases not matched to a gene: 4. This CDR3 is built from 16 residues. The CDR3 reads CASSFRGTGAYNEQFF. CDR3 sequence (DNA): TGTGCCAGCAGTTTCCGGGGGACAGGGGCCTACAATGAGCAGTTCTTC.

This clonotype has a handful of counts. The rearrangement links TRBV28 to TRBJ2-7, with 8 nucleotides matching TRBD2. With V trimmed by 3 bases and J by 3 bases, 13 bases remained unmatched. This CDR3 spans 17 amino acids. CDR1 MDHEN and CDR2 SYDVKM come from the germline V gene. In DNA form, the CDR3 reads TGTGCCAGCAGTTTGGACGCCAAGGGACTAGTGATCTACGAGCAGTACTTC. Residues: CASSLDAKGLVIYEQYF.

This clonotype was seen only once. The chain couples TRBV3-1 to TRBJ2-2; TRBD2 matches at 7 bases. The CDR3 totals 17 residues. The V segment lost 0 bases and the J segment 0 bases; nucleotides outside the gene matches: 4. Germline V gene data show CDR1 as LGHDT and CDR2 as YNNKEL (reference sequence). CDR3 protein: CASSQETSPANTGELFF. The CDR3, as DNA: TGTGCCAGCAGCCAAGAGACTAGCCCAGCGAACACCGGGGAGCTGTTTTTT.

This clonotype was recorded many times. The rearrangement uses TRBV20-1 and TRBJ2-4; 10 bases map to TRBD1. Germline trimming cut 4 bases from V and 3 bases from J; bases unmatched to any gene: 12. The CDR3 is 17 residues long. Germline V gives CDR1 DFQATT, CDR2 SNEGSKA (reference sequence). CDR3 bases: TGCAGTGCTAACCTAACCCCGGACAGGGGGGACAAAAACATTCAGTACTTC. It encodes CSANLTPDRGDKNIQYF.

The J gene is TRBJ2-5, the V gene TRBV24-1; 8 nucleotides line up with TRBD2. Trimming cost V 2 bases and J 1 base; bases outside gene matches: 8. The CDR3 totals 17 residues. Germline CDR1 reads KGHDR; CDR2 reads SFDVKD. Here the CDR3 DNA reads TGTGCCACCAGTGATTATGGGAGCGGGAGATCCCAAGAGACCCAGTACTTC. Translation: CATSDYGSGRSQETQYF.

This chain links TRBV30 with TRBJ2-1; tentatively, D is TRBD1 (6 bases). The CDR3 covers 15 residues. V lost 1 base and J lost 5, with 15 bases in between. CDR1 is GTSNPN, CDR2 SVGIG, per germline (reference sequence). CDR3 sequence (DNA): TGTGCCTGGAGTGCGGGACAATCTCCCCACAATGAGCAGTTCTTC. Translated, it gives CAWSAGQSPHNEQFF.

The chain combines TRBV12-3 or TRBV12-4 with TRBJ1-5, with D tentatively TRBD1 (5 bases). V was clipped by 7 bases and J by 2 bases, with 15 bases between them. The CDR3 is 15 residues long. The CDR3 DNA reads TGTGCCAGCACTCCTTCCCCGGGGCGCAATCAGCCCCAGCATTTT. This translates into CASTPSPGRNQPQHF.

The chain employs TRBV6-6 and TRBJ1-1; D is perhaps TRBD1 (6 bases). This CDR3 comprises 15 residues. The germline V and J ends were trimmed by 8 bases and 2 bases, with 18 bases remaining between them. Per germline, CDR1 MNHNY and CDR2 SVGAGI (reference sequence). The CDR3 loop is CASHTERGGNTEAFF. CDR3 sequence (DNA): TGTGCCAGCCATACCGAGAGGGGGGGAAACACTGAAGCTTTCTTT.

CDR3: CSARGSVRVYEQYF. DNA of the CDR3: TGCAGTGCTAGAGGATCAGTGAGAGTCTACGAGCAGTACTTC. This rearrangement joins TRBV20-1 to TRBJ2-7; no clear D. V shed 1 base and J shed 3 bases, with 13 bases lying between them. This CDR3 contains 14 residues. CDR1 is DFQATT and CDR2 is SNEGSKA in the germline V gene (reference sequence).

The V gene is TRBV20-1, the J gene TRBJ1-4; 9 bases match TRBD1. Germline V gene sequence: CDR1 DFQATT, CDR2 SNEGSKA (reference sequence). The J segment lost 10 bases and the V segment lost 8 bases, leaving 11 bases of the junction unmatched. This CDR3 has 13 amino acids. CDR3 residues: CSYRDREVGKLFF. The CDR3 bases are TGCAGTTACCGGGACAGGGAGGTTGGAAAACTGTTTTTT.

In its sample, this clonotype was seen a few times. At one boundary the junction diverges from the germline segment, which might be a read error. This rearrangement joins TRBV10-1 to TRBJ1-5, with D perhaps TRBD1 (5 bases). The CDR3 covers 15 residues. Per germline, CDR1 WNHNN and CDR2 SYGVQD (reference sequence). The CDR3 coding sequence is TGCGCCAGCAATGAGGGAAGGGGACGCAATCAGCCCCAGCATTTT. It codes for CASNEGRGRNQPQHF.

The chain is built from TRBV25-1 and TRBJ1-2; TRBD1 agrees at 11 bases. The CDR3 has 16 residues. V trimming: 1 base; J trimming: 4 bases; junction bases outside the gene matches: 5. Germline-derived CDR1 and CDR2 are MGHDK and SYGVNS. The CDR3: CASSEFKGTGGYGYTF. CDR3 bases: TGTGCCAGCAGTGAATTTAAGGGGACAGGGGGCTATGGCTACACCTTC.